This note documents a single TCR beta chain sequence. Trimming removed 5 bases at V and 11 bases at J, with 15 bases between. The germline V gene has CDR1 SGHAT and CDR2 FQNNGV. The CDR3 extends over 12 amino acids. It was version v3.0 of the immunoSEQ assay that was run at survey level. Assay: immunoSEQ multiplex PCR; the TCRdb copy retains only in-frame clones and omits some. The repertoire holds 30,000 to 40,000 clones, approximately 93% seen once, with about 3.7% in the top ten. This entry belongs to a study of long-term antiretroviral therapy in people with HIV. This chain uses TRBV11-2 with TRBJ2-5, with D possibly matching TRBD2 (5 bases). This clonotype was obtained from a woman aged 50 to 65 with HIV. This specimen consisted of unsorted PBMCs, obtained 5 to 5.5 years after starting antiretroviral therapy. DNA for the CDR3: TGTGCCAGCAGCCAACACTCCGGGGATCAGTACTTC. This sequence encodes CASSQHSGDQYF.